These 29 T cell receptor beta chains were sequenced from one sample in a study of cytomegalovirus exposure and HLA in healthy donors. Primers: 60 Vbeta forward and 13 Jbeta reverse. Assay: immunoSEQ multiplex PCR; the TCRdb copy retains only in-frame clones and omits some. The sample lists about 110,000 clones, 15% to 19% seen once, with under 2.5% in the top ten. Sequenced input: PBMCs. These receptor sequences come from a young woman in good health and CMV-seronegative.

The J gene is TRBJ2-7, the V gene TRBV6-5, with a tentative D call TRBD2 (5 bases). The CDR3 has 11 amino acids. V gave up 8 bases and J gave up 7 bases, with 12 bases separating them. Germline-derived CDR1 and CDR2 are MNHEY and SVGAGI. The CDR3 DNA sequence: TGTGCCAGCGGGAGCCCGGTGGAGCAGTACTTC. Amino acids: CASGSPVEQYF.

This chain links TRBV19 with TRBJ2-1; D perhaps matches TRBD1 (5 bases). This CDR3 has 15 residues. V was cut by 4 bases and J by 5 bases, with 15 bases left in between. Germline CDR1 and CDR2: LNHDA and SQIVND (reference sequence). The CDR3 DNA is TGTGCCAGTAGTAGACAGAGCAACACCAACAATGAGCAGTTCTTC. It yields the protein CASSRQSNTNNEQFF.

A few counts support this clone. This chain links TRBV10-3 with TRBJ1-2; TRBD1 matches at 7 bases. With 4 bases clipped from V and 0 bases from J, the junction kept 2 bases outside the gene matches. Germline V gene sequence: CDR1 ENHRY, CDR2 SYGVKD. The CDR3 is 14 residues long. This chain's CDR3 is CAISADRSNYGYTF. CDR3 nucleotide sequence: TGTGCCATCAGTGCGGACAGGTCTAACTATGGCTACACCTTC.

This clone was recorded a few times. This sequence joins TRBV5-1 and TRBJ2-1; 9 bases fit TRBD2. In germline, CDR1 is SGHRS, CDR2 YFSETQ. The CDR3 is made up of 17 amino acids. Losses at the gene ends were 4 bases for V and 0 bases for J; bases not matched to a gene: 8. CDR3 nucleotide sequence: TGCGCCAGCAGCCAGGGGACTAGCCTGAGCTCCTACAATGAGCAGTTCTTC. Residues: CASSQGTSLSSYNEQFF.

This clone was recorded a few times. This chain joins TRBV11-2 and TRBJ2-1; maybe TRBD2 (5 bases). CDR3 size: 14 residues. V was pared by 2 bases and J by 1 base, with 6 bases between. Germline V gene sequence: CDR1 SGHAT, CDR2 FQNNGV. The CDR3 bases are TGTGCCAGCAGCTTAAGCGGTTCCTACAATGAGCAGTTCTTC. Encoded protein: CASSLSGSYNEQFF. Drawing the rest from reference TRBV11-2 and TRBJ2-1, the complete variable domain is EAGVAQSPRYKIIEKRQSVAFWCNPISGHATLYWYQQILGQGPKLLIQFQNNGVVDDSQLPKDRFSAERLKGVDSTLKIQPAKLEDSAVYLCASSLSGSYNEQFFGPGTRLTVL.

The chain recombines TRBV30 with TRBJ2-7; D may be TRBD1 (6 bases). The CDR3 spans 16 residues. V lost 2 bases and J lost 6, with 23 bases in between. Germline values: CDR1 GTSNPN, CDR2 SVGIG (reference sequence). CDR3 coding DNA: TGTGCCTGGAGTTCCGGGACAACCTCGATACTACGCGAGCAGTACTTC. It codes for CAWSSGTTSILREQYF.

The chain combines TRBV7-2 with TRBJ2-7, with 9 bases identical to TRBD1. Germline CDR1 reads SGHTA; CDR2 reads FQGNSA. The CDR3 sequence is 14 residues long. V dropped 5 bases and J dropped 2; count of bases not matched to a gene: 4. In DNA form, the CDR3 reads TGTGCCAGCAGCATCCGGGACAGGGCCTACGAGCAGTACTTC. Protein sequence: CASSIRDRAYEQYF.

The chain carries TRBV28 and TRBJ1-2; D uncertain. The V end lost 7 bases, the J end lost 0 bases, and 12 bases lay between the germline ends. The CDR3 is made up of 14 amino acids. Per the germline V gene, CDR1 is MDHEN and CDR2 is SYDVKM. The CDR3 DNA reads as TGTGCCAGCACCAAACAGATCTCTAACTATGGCTACACCTTC. Protein product: CASTKQISNYGYTF.

The chain is built from TRBV29-1 and TRBJ2-7, with D possibly TRBD1 on 6 matching bases. Germline CDR1 SQVTM, CDR2 ANQGSEA. Trimming removed 4 bases from V and 1 base from J, with 8 bases in between. This CDR3 has 12 residues. CDR3 residues: CSVGGRSYEQYF. Written as DNA, the CDR3 is TGCAGCGTTGGGGGGCGGTCCTACGAGCAGTACTTC.

The V and J genes are TRBV25-1 and TRBJ2-7; 7 bases fit TRBD1. CDR3 length equals 15 residues. J gave up 4 bases and V 3 bases, and 9 bases lay outside the gene matches. Germline V gives CDR1 MGHDK, CDR2 SYGVNS. The CDR3, as DNA: TGTGCCAGCAGTGACGCGAACAGGGGTTCTTACGAGCAGTACTTC. Amino acid sequence: CASSDANRGSYEQYF.

The V and J genes are TRBV7-3 and TRBJ2-5; possible D gene TRBD2, 6 bases. CDR1 is SGHTA and CDR2 is FQGTGA in the germline V gene. Between the trimmed V and J ends, which lost 7 bases and 5 bases, there was a span of 20 bases. CDR3 length equals 15 residues. The CDR3 reads CASTVSGLLGETQYF. The CDR3, as DNA: TGTGCCAGCACGGTATCGGGACTCCTGGGGGAGACCCAGTACTTC. The full variable domain, rest sourced from reference TRBV7-3 and TRBJ2-5, is GAGVSQTPSNKVTEKGKYVELRCDPISGHTALYWYRQSLGQGPEFLIYFQGTGAADDSGLPNDRFFAVRPEGSVSTLKIQRTERGDSAVYLCASTVSGLLGETQYFGPGTRLLVL.

The chain links TRBV18 to TRBJ2-7, with 7 bases that match TRBD2. CDR1 is KGHSH and CDR2 is LQKENI in the germline V gene. The J segment lost 6 bases and the V segment lost 2 bases, leaving 4 bases of the junction unmatched. This CDR3 is 13 amino acids long. CDR3 in DNA: TGTGCCAGCTCACCAGATCGGGGGGTCGAGCAGTACTTC. Its translation is CASSPDRGVEQYF. Complete variable domain (other parts from reference TRBV18 and TRBJ2-7): NAGVMQNPRHLVRRRGQEARLRCSPMKGHSHVYWYRQLPEEGLKFMVYLQKENIIDESGMPKERFSAEFPKEGPSILRIQQVVRGDSAAYFCASSPDRGVEQYFGPGTRLTVT.

There are a few counts of this clone. The chain uses TRBV7-8 and TRBJ1-5, with 9 positions matching TRBD1. The trim removed 5 bases at V and 3 bases at J, leaving 8 bases unmatched. Germline values: CDR1 SGHVS, CDR2 FQNEAQ. There are 16 residues in the CDR3. In DNA form, the CDR3 reads TGTGCCAGCAGCCCCCGGACAGGGGCCGTCAATCAGCCCCAGCATTTT. Encoded protein: CASSPRTGAVNQPQHF.

CDR3 sequence: CASSLVASGGHEQYF. The CDR3 region has the DNA TGTGCCAGCAGCTTAGTAGCTAGCGGGGGACACGAGCAGTACTTC. V is TRBV7-8 and J is TRBJ2-7, with 10 bases that match TRBD2. Looked up from germline, CDR1 is SGHVS and CDR2 is FQNEAQ. The CDR3 has 15 residues. The V gene end was trimmed by 1 base and the J gene end by 5 bases; junction bases not matched to a gene: 5. The variable domain in full, completed from reference TRBV7-8 and TRBJ2-7, reads GAGVSQSPRYKVAKRGQDVALRCDPISGHVSLFWYQQALGQGPEFLTYFQNEAQLDKSGLPSDRFFAERPEGSVSTLKIQRTQQEDSAVYLCASSLVASGGHEQYFGPGTRLTVT.

This clone was detected a few times. This chain joins TRBV7-9 and TRBJ2-5; 7 bases agree with TRBD2. J was trimmed by 5 bases and V by 7 bases; bases with no gene match: 7. The CDR3 totals 13 residues. Germline V lookup: CDR1 SEHNR, CDR2 FQNEAQ (reference sequence). CDR3 residues: CASTRGDRETQYF. In DNA form, the CDR3 reads TGTGCCAGCACCCGGGGGGACCGGGAGACCCAGTACTTC.

In DNA form, the CDR3 reads TGTGCCAGCAGGGAGAGCCGGGACAGGGCGTCCTACGAGCAGTACTTC. It specifies CASRESRDRASYEQYF. The chain uses TRBV2 and TRBJ2-7; 9 positions match TRBD1. CDR1 SNHLY and CDR2 FYNNEI come from the germline V gene. The CDR3 totals 16 residues. V shed 6 bases and J 1 base; nucleotides not matched to a gene: 10.

This clone was detected a few times. This rearrangement joins TRBV30 to TRBJ1-2; D not resolved. The germline gives CDR1 GTSNPN, CDR2 SVGIG (reference sequence). There are 13 residues in the CDR3. V was shortened by 4 bases and J by 6 bases, with 15 bases between the two germline ends. The CDR3 DNA sequence: TGTGCCTGGAAATCGATGGTCCGGGATGGCTACACCTTC. It translates to CAWKSMVRDGYTF.

This clone was found many times. This sequence joins TRBV9 and TRBJ1-1; the D gene is possibly TRBD1 (6 bases). With 2 bases removed from V and 4 bases from J, the gap between germline ends came to 12 bases. The CDR3 spans 14 residues. Germline CDR1 SGDLS, CDR2 YYNGEE. Written as DNA, the CDR3 is TGTGCCAGCAGCGTGGGGGGGCTTGGCACTGAAGCTTTCTTT. It yields the protein CASSVGGLGTEAFF.

This chain links TRBV30 with TRBJ2-3, with TRBD2 identical over 7 bases. Germline CDR1 reads GTSNPN; CDR2 reads SVGIG (reference sequence). V gave up 3 bases and J gave up 3 bases; unmatched junction bases: 6. The CDR3 totals 14 residues. CDR3 region: CAWRRSGTTDTQYF. The CDR3 bases are TGTGCCTGGAGGAGAAGCGGGACTACAGATACGCAGTATTTT.

V gene TRBV27 combines with J gene TRBJ1-5; D call uncertain. The CDR3 totals 12 residues. Germline V gene lookup returns CDR1 MNHEY and CDR2 SMNVEV (reference sequence). Trimming removed 8 bases from V and 3 bases from J, with 8 bases in between. CDR3 sequence (DNA): TGTGCCAGCGCCAGGATCAATCAGCCCCAGCATTTT. Encoded protein: CASARINQPQHF.

This rearrangement joins TRBV7-9 to TRBJ2-1; the D gene is possibly TRBD2 (5 bases). Germline CDR1 is SEHNR and CDR2 is FQNEAQ (reference sequence). V was cut by 1 base and J by 10 bases, with 11 bases left in between. CDR3 size: 13 residues. The CDR3 coding sequence is TGTGCCAGCAGCTTAGGGCTAGCTAGAGAGCAGTTCTTC. Encoded protein: CASSLGLAREQFF.

This chain uses TRBV2 with TRBJ1-4; 8 bases fit TRBD1. The ends lost 10 bases at V and 7 bases at J; junction bases unmatched: 8. Germline V lookup: CDR1 SNHLY, CDR2 FYNNEI. This CDR3 is 13 amino acids long. CDR3 amino acids: CATMDRAAEKLFF. CDR3 sequence (DNA): TGTGCCACCATGGACAGGGCGGCTGAAAAACTGTTTTTT.

This clone has a handful of counts. V and J are TRBV28 and TRBJ1-1, with a weak D call TRBD1 (6 bases). Germline V gives CDR1 MDHEN, CDR2 SYDVKM. The CDR3 contains 14 residues. Trimming stripped 0 bases from V and 5 bases from J, with 10 bases between. CDR3: CASSLWGGQTEAFF. The CDR3 DNA sequence: TGTGCCAGCAGTTTATGGGGGGGGCAAACTGAAGCTTTCTTT.

A note on this clone: This likely comes from a read error, as the CDR3 has no conserved phenylalanine or tryptophan at its end. Because the CDR3's place on the DNA is in doubt, the DNA is left out and the CDR3 is given as listed by TCRdb. V gene TRBV6-4 combines with J gene TRBJ2-3; TRBD2, as called in the table, went unchecked against the DNA. The CDR3 totals 14 residues, both ends included. From germline, CDR1 is MRHNA and CDR2 SNTAGT. CDR3 region: CASSAGGSADTKYL.

This clone was observed a handful of times. This chain links TRBV6-1 with TRBJ1-5; 7 positions agree with TRBD1. The germline V gene has CDR1 MNHNS and CDR2 SASEGT. CDR3 length: 15 amino acids. Trimming took 1 base from V and 6 from J; bases not matched to a gene: 6. The CDR3 loop reads CASSEDSGGGQPQHF. For the CDR3, the DNA is TGTGCCAGCAGTGAAGATTCAGGGGGAGGTCAGCCCCAGCATTTT.

This clone has a handful of counts. The rearrangement uses TRBV13 and TRBJ2-5; maybe TRBD1 (6 bases). V lost 5 bases, J lost 5 bases, and 15 bases lay in between. The V gene's germline CDR1 is PRHDT and CDR2 FYEKMQ (reference sequence). This CDR3 spans 14 amino acids. The chain's CDR3 is CASSLSTGWETQYF. For the CDR3, the DNA is TGTGCCAGCAGCCTATCGACAGGCTGGGAGACCCAGTACTTC.

This clone occurred a few times. This chain uses TRBV5-1 with TRBJ2-5; TRBD1 might be the D (6 bases). V was shortened by 5 bases and J by 1 base, with 12 bases between the two germline ends. The CDR3 extends over 14 amino acids. Germline CDR1 SGHRS, CDR2 YFSETQ. Written as DNA, the CDR3 is TGCGCCAGCAGTCGACTGGACAGCCAAGAGACCCAGTACTTC. This encodes CASSRLDSQETQYF.

Only a few counts were recorded for this clone. J is TRBJ1-4 and V is TRBV7-2; TRBD1 aligns across 9 bases. CDR1 is SGHTA, CDR2 FQGNSA, per germline. The CDR3 consists of 19 residues. The junction had 8 bases not matched to a gene; V was cut back by 0 bases and J by 0 bases. The CDR3 loop is CASSLAGQGDFATNEKLFF. Written as DNA, the CDR3 is TGTGCCAGCAGCTTAGCGGGACAGGGCGATTTTGCAACTAATGAAAAACTGTTTTTT.

This clone was detected only a few times. This sequence joins TRBV7-9 and TRBJ2-2, with D perhaps matching TRBD1 (5 bases). There are 13 residues in the CDR3. Per the germline V gene, CDR1 is SEHNR and CDR2 is FQNEAQ (reference sequence). V was shortened by 8 bases and J by 6 bases, with 13 bases between the two germline ends. CDR3 sequence reads: CASGAGRPGELFF. CDR3 bases: TGTGCCAGCGGGGCAGGGCGCCCCGGGGAGCTGTTTTTT.